This T cell receptor (beta chain) was identified in a study of T cells in Graves' hyperthyroidism and ophthalmopathy. Points from the study as a whole: Ophthalmopathy was predicted by the model a median of roughly 6.6 months ahead of onset. Ophthalmopathy and stable hyperthyroidism were separated by a 13 V-J model.

Using RNA transcripts as the source, TCR beta CDR3 regions were amplified. An initial round of RT-PCR targeting the TCR CDR3 relied on the HTBI primer set. TCRdb fed the multiplex PCR reads into MiXCR, producing one record per CDR3 protein. The sample records some 760,000 distinct CDR3 sequences, 12% to 15% being singletons. The V gene end was trimmed by 4 bases and the J gene end by 0 bases; junction bases not matched to a gene: 6. CDR1 and CDR2 from the germline V gene are SGHRS and YFSETQ. CDR3 size: 15 residues. Isolation of PBMCs was performed on 8.5 to 10 ml fresh peripheral blood. The sample holds many counts of this clonotype. Its antigen remains unidentified.

This sequence originates from a woman younger than 30 with Graves' hyperthyroidism. The sample consisted of blood. The genes are TRBV5-1 and TRBJ2-7, with 8 bases identical to TRBD1. The CDR3 DNA reads as TGCGCCAGCAGCCTCGGGACAGGTCCCTCCTACGAGCAGTACTTC. Encoded protein: CASSLGTGPSYEQYF.